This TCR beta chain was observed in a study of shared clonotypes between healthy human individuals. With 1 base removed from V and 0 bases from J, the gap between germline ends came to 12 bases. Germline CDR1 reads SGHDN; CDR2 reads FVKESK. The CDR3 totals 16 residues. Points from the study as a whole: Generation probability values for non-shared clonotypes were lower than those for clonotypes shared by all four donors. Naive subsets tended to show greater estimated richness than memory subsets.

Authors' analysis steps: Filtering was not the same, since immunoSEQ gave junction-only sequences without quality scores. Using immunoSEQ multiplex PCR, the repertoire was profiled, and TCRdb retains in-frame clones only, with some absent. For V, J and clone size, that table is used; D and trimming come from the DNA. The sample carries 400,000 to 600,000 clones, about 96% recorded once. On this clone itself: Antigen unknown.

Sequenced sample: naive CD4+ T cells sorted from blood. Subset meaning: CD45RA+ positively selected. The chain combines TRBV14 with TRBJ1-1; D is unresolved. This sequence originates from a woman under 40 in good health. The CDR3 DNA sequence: TGTGCCAGCAGCCAAGCCACTTTCATTTTGAACACTGAAGCTTTCTTT. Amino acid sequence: CASSQATFILNTEAFF.